The 15 T cell receptor beta chains given below trace back to one sample, sequenced in a study of regulatory T cells in long-lasting Graves disease. Combining iRepertoire HTBI primers with Arm-PCR of CDR3 regions, the authors built TCR beta libraries. From the multiplex PCR reads, TCRdb called clonotypes with MiXCR, one entry per CDR3 protein. The sample lists about 440,000 distinct CDR3 sequences; more than 13% were seen once. Noted time point: newly diagnosed GD, antithyroid drugs for less than 3 months. The authors made the TCR library using RNA they extracted from PBMCs. These data were also reused for a study on T cells in Graves' hyperthyroidism and ophthalmopathy.

The specimen was peripheral blood mononuclear cells (PBMCs), collected at new diagnosis, from a patient treated with antithyroid drugs. These receptors all come from a woman aged 30 to 39 with Graves disease.

This clonotype has a count of ten or more. The gene calls are TRBV3-1 and TRBJ1-3; D gene unclear. V was shortened by 0 bases and J by 5 bases, with 5 bases between the two germline ends. The germline CDR1 and CDR2 sequences are LGHDT and YNNKEL (reference sequence). This CDR3 is built from 13 residues. The CDR3 DNA reads TGTGCCAGCAGCCAAGAAGTACGAAACACCATATATTTT. It translates to CASSQEVRNTIYF.

This clonotype was observed many times. The rearrangement uses TRBV3-1 and TRBJ2-1; D is possibly TRBD2 (6 bases). The CDR3 is made up of 17 amino acids. Trimming shortened V by 4 bases and J by 0 bases, and 16 bases separated the two germline ends. Germline CDR1 is LGHDT and CDR2 is YNNKEL (reference sequence). CDR3 sequence: CASSPWAGSSSYNEQFF. The CDR3 DNA reads as TGTGCCAGCAGCCCTTGGGCGGGGTCGAGCTCCTACAATGAGCAGTTCTTC.

The chain combines TRBV24-1 with TRBJ2-1, with unresolved D. CDR1 is KGHDR and CDR2 is SFDVKD in the germline V gene. CDR3 size: 12 residues. Between the trimmed V and J ends, which lost 5 bases and 4 bases, there was a span of 5 bases. CDR3 in amino acids: CATSVVYNEQFF. DNA for the CDR3: TGTGCCACCAGTGTGGTATACAATGAGCAGTTCTTC.

This clonotype appeared a single time. This clone may be a read error of a much larger clone one base away. This chain connects TRBV7-9 to TRBJ2-3; maybe TRBD2 (6 bases). Trimming pared 5 bases from V and 0 bases from J, leaving 9 bases between. The V gene's germline CDR1 is SEHNR and CDR2 FQNEAQ (reference sequence). This CDR3 spans 14 amino acids. CDR3 loop: CASSQSGSTDTQYF. For the CDR3, the DNA is TGTGCCAGCAGCCAGAGCGGGAGCACAGATACGCAGTATTTT.

This clonotype has at least ten counts. The chain couples TRBV28 to TRBJ2-1; perhaps D is TRBD1 or TRBD2 (6 bases each). Trimming stripped 11 bases from V and 8 bases from J, with 19 bases between. The germline CDR1 and CDR2 sequences are MDHEN and SYDVKM. CDR3 length: 13 residues. The CDR3 here is CAGGTRVADEQFF. CDR3 in DNA: TGTGCCGGGGGGACAAGAGTTGCGGATGAGCAGTTCTTC.

This clonotype was observed at least ten times. The rearrangement uses TRBV5-6 and TRBJ2-7, with 8 nucleotides matching TRBD2. Germline loops: CDR1 SGHDT, CDR2 YYEEEE. V shed 0 bases and J 4 bases; nucleotides not matched to a gene: 9. The CDR3 consists of 16 residues. CDR3 in amino acids: CASSLVGGAGGYEQYF. In DNA, the CDR3 is TGTGCCAGCAGCTTGGTGGGCGGTGCGGGAGGTTACGAGCAGTACTTC.

J is TRBJ2-7 and V is TRBV29-1; 8 bases match TRBD1. The V gene's germline CDR1 is SQVTM and CDR2 ANQGSEA. Trimming at V came to 7 bases and at J to 4 bases, leaving 9 bases not matched to a gene. This CDR3 has 13 residues. The CDR3 loop is CSAQTGERYEQYF. CDR3 bases: TGCAGCGCTCAGACAGGGGAACGGTACGAGCAGTACTTC.

CDR3 loop: CATSDFPTGGEETQYF. The CDR3, as DNA: TGTGCCACCAGTGATTTTCCAACAGGGGGCGAAGAGACCCAGTACTTC. This chain links TRBV24-1 with TRBJ2-5; 9 positions match TRBD1. Germline CDR1 and CDR2: KGHDR and SFDVKD. The CDR3 is 16 residues long. V dropped 1 base and J dropped 3; count of bases not matched to a gene: 5.

Ten or more counts support this clonotype. The chain joins TRBV19 to TRBJ1-1, with 9 bases fitting TRBD1. The germline gives CDR1 LNHDA, CDR2 SQIVND (reference sequence). V trimming: 4 bases; J trimming: 0 bases; junction bases outside the gene matches: 12. CDR3 length: 18 amino acids. The CDR3: CASSKGQGIGALNTEAFF. Here the CDR3 DNA reads TGTGCCAGTAGTAAGGGACAGGGAATTGGGGCTTTGAACACTGAAGCTTTCTTT.

This clonotype was recorded many times. The genes are TRBV27 and TRBJ2-2; perhaps D is TRBD1 or TRBD2 (6 bases each). The CDR3 is 13 residues long. Trimming pared 2 bases from V and 7 bases from J, leaving 8 bases between. Germline CDR1 is MNHEY and CDR2 is SMNVEV (reference sequence). The CDR3 sequence: CASSLEGGGELFF. CDR3 nucleotide sequence: TGTGCCAGCAGTTTAGAGGGGGGCGGGGAGCTGTTTTTT.

The genes are TRBV7-6 and TRBJ2-6, with D perhaps TRBD1 (6 bases). The V gene's germline CDR1 is SGHVS and CDR2 FNYEAQ. Trimming stripped 5 bases from V and 0 bases from J, with 14 bases between. The CDR3 loop spans 17 amino acids. The CDR3 DNA follows: TGTGCCAGCAGCCCCCGGACAGACAGCTCTGGGGCCAACGTCCTGACTTTC. It encodes CASSPRTDSSGANVLTF.

A note on this clonotype: This may stem from a read error, because a much larger clone lies one nucleotide away. The rearrangement links TRBV6-1 to TRBJ2-1, with D uncertain. With 5 bases removed from V and 10 bases from J, the gap between germline ends came to 9 bases. Germline CDR1 and CDR2: MNHNS and SASEGT. The CDR3 is 11 residues long. The CDR3 reads CASSPRYEQFF. The DNA of the CDR3 is TGTGCCAGCAGTCCCCGGTACGAGCAGTTCTTC.

The V gene is TRBV6-1, the J gene TRBJ1-4; D gene ambiguous. CDR3 length equals 16 residues. Germline CDR1 MNHNS, CDR2 SASEGT. The V and J ends lost 6 bases and 8 bases respectively, with 22 bases between them. The CDR3 bases are TGTGCCAGCAGCGTCCCGCAGGCAGGCCACGCCGAAAAACTGTTTTTT. It yields the protein CASSVPQAGHAEKLFF.

This clonotype was picked up many times. The CDR3 region is CASRRGLYNEQFF. The CDR3 nucleotides read TGTGCCAGCAGGAGGGGGCTGTACAATGAGCAGTTCTTC. This chain uses TRBV2 with TRBJ2-1, with TRBD1 matching over 7 bases. The V segment lost 6 bases and the J segment 4 bases; nucleotides outside the gene matches: 3. The germline CDR1 and CDR2 sequences are SNHLY and FYNNEI. The CDR3 is 13 amino acids. The variable domain in full, with the rest retrieved from reference TRBV2 and TRBJ2-1, is EPEVTQTPSHQVTQMGQEVILRCVPISNHLYFYWYRQILGQKVEFLVSFYNNEISEKSEIFDDQFSVERPDGSNFTLKIRSTKLEDSAMYFCASRRGLYNEQFFGPGTRLTVL.

V is TRBV7-2 and J is TRBJ2-1; no clear D. Germline V lookup: CDR1 SGHTA, CDR2 FQGNSA. The CDR3 spans 14 residues. Trimming took off 1 base at V and 9 bases at J, with 13 bases between the two ends. The chain's CDR3 is CASSLEWGTSEQFF. The CDR3 DNA is TGTGCCAGCAGCTTAGAATGGGGTACAAGTGAGCAGTTCTTC.